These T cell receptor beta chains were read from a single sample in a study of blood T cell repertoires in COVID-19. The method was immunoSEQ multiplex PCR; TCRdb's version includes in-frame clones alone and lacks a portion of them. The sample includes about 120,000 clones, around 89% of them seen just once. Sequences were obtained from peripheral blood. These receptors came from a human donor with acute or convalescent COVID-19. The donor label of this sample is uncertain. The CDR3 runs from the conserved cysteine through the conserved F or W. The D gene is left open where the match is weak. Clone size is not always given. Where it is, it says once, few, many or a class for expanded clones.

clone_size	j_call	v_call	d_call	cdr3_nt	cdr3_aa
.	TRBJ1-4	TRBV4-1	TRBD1	TGCGCCAGCAGCCAAATCCGGGACAGGGAGTACCGTGGGGAAAAACTGTTTTTT	CASSQIRDREYRGEKLFF
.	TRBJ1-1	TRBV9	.	TGTGCCAGCAGCGTAGCTCGGGTGGGCACTGAAGCTTTCTTT	CASSVARVGTEAFF
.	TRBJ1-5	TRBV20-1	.	TGCAGTGCTAGTTGGGGGGTCAATCAGCCCCAGCATTTT	CSASWGVNQPQHF
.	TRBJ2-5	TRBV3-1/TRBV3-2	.	TGTGCCAGCAGCCAAACTGCGGAGACCCAGTACTTC	CASSQTAETQYF
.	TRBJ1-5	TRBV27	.	TGTGCCAGCAGTGCCAGGTCAGTAGACCAGCCCCAGCATTTT	CASSARSVDQPQHF
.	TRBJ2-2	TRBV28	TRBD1	TGTGCCAGCAGTCCGCTTGGACAGGGTGATGCCGGGGAGCTGTTTTTT	CASSPLGQGDAGELFF
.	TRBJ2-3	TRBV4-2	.	TGTGCCAGCAGCCAAGAGGGCCCCGGGGGGCCGGCAGATACGCAGTATTTT	CASSQEGPGGPADTQYF
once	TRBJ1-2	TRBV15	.	TGTGCCACCAGCAGAGATGGGGGGGCAGATAACTATGGCTACACCTTC	CATSRDGGADNYGYTF
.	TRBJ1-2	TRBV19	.	TGTGCCAGTACCCGGACAGAGCTTTATGGCTACACCTTC	CASTRTELYGYTF
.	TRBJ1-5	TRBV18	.	TGTGCCAGCTCGTTCAGAAACAATCAGCCCCAGCATTTT	CASSFRNNQPQHF
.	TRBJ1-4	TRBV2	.	TGTGCCAGCAGTGTACCCGGGGCTAATGAAAAACTGTTTTTT	CASSVPGANEKLFF
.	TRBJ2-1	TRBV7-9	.	TGTGCCAGCAGCAAACCAGGGTTGTGGAATGAGCAGTTCTTC	CASSKPGLWNEQFF
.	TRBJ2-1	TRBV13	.	TGTGCCAGCAGCTTCTCACTCGGACAGTCGCATGAGCAGTTCTTC	CASSFSLGQSHEQFF
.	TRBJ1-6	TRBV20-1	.	TGCAGTGCTAGACCAGGGGCCCAGCTCCACTTT	CSARPGAQLHF
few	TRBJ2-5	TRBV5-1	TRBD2	TGCGCCAGCAGACTAGCGGGGAAAGAGACCCAGTACTTC	CASRLAGKETQYF
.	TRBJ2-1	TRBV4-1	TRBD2	TGCGCCAGCAGCACGGGCACGTCTAGCGGGGGGGAGGAGGAGCAGTTCTTC	CASSTGTSSGGEEEQFF
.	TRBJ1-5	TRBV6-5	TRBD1	TGTGCCAGCAGTCCGAGGACAGGGTACAATCAGCCCCAGCATTTT	CASSPRTGYNQPQHF
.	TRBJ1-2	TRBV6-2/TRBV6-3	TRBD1	TGTGCCAGCAGTTTAGGGGCCCGACAGGGGCGAATAGACTACACCTTC	CASSLGARQGRIDYTF
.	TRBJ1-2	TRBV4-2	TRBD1	TGTGCCAGCAGCCCAGTGACAGGGGGCGCCGGCTATGGCTACACCTTC	CASSPVTGGAGYGYTF
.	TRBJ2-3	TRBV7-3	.	TGTGCCAGCAGCTCGGAGGGCGCAGATACGCAGTATTTT	CASSSEGADTQYF
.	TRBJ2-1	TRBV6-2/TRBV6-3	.	TGTGCCAGCAGTGACCGCCCAGGTGAGCAGTTCTTC	CASSDRPGEQFF
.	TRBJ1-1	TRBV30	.	TGTGCCTGGGATACAGGGAGCCCCCTTGCTTTCTTT	CAWDTGSPLAFF
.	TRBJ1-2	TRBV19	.	TGTGCCTCAGTAGGGGGGGCTATCTATGGCTACACCTTC	CASVGGAIYGYTF
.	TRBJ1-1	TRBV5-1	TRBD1	TGCGCCAGCAGCGATGGGACAGGGTCTATCACTGAAGCTTTCTTT	CASSDGTGSITEAFF
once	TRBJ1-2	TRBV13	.	TGTGCCAGCAGCTTAGGCTCCGACAGTTCCTCCTATGGCTACACCTTC	CASSLGSDSSSYGYTF
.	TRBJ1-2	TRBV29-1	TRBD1	TGCAGCGTAAGGACAGGGCGGTATGGCTACACCTTC	CSVRTGRYGYTF
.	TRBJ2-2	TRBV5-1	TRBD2	TGCGCCAGCAGCTTGGGTATAGCGGGAGGGCTGGGAACCGGGGAGCTGTTTTTT	CASSLGIAGGLGTGELFF
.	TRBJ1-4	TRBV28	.	TGTGCCAGCAGTTTACTGGGGGCGGGTAGTGAAAAACTGTTTTTT	CASSLLGAGSEKLFF
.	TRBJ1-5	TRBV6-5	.	TGTGCCAGCAGTTACTCGGGGGATGCGGGACAGCCCCAGCATTTT	CASSYSGDAGQPQHF
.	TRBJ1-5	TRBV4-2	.	TGTGCCAGCAGCTACCAGGAATCTGCTCAGCCCCAGCATTTT	CASSYQESAQPQHF
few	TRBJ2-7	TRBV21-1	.	TGTGCTCAGCAACGGAACATAATAGGGACTAGCGGGGGAGGGGTCTACGAGCAGTACTTC	CAQQRNIIGTSGGGVYEQYF
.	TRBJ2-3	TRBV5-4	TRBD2	TGTGCCAGCAGCTTGTGGGCTAGCGGAGATACGCAGTATTTT	CASSLWASGDTQYF
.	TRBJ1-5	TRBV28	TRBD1	TGTGCCAGCAGTTTAAAACCCGGACAGGAGATTAGCAATCAGCCCCAGCATTTT	CASSLKPGQEISNQPQHF
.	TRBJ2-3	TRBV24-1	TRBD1	TGTGCCACCAGTGATGCCCCGGGACAGGGGGCAGGGACAGATACGCAGTATTTT	CATSDAPGQGAGTDTQYF
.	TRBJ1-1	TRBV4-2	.	TGTGCCAGCAGCCAAGGTACGGCGCCCGGGGAGTTTACACTGAACACTGAAGCTTTCTTT	CASSQGTAPGEFTLNTEAFF
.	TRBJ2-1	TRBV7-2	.	TGTGCCAGCAGTCAGGTCCGCTCCTACAATGAGCAGTTCTTC	CASSQVRSYNEQFF
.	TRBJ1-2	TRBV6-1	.	TGTGCCAGCAGTAAACCGGGAACCATCTATGGCTACACCTTC	CASSKPGTIYGYTF
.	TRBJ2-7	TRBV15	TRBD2	TGTGCCACCAGAGGGACTAGCGGGGGGGCCCGTGAGCAGTACTTC	CATRGTSGGAREQYF
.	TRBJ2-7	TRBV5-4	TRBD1	TGTGCCAGCAGCTTGGAGACCGGGACAGTCTACGAGCAGTACTTC	CASSLETGTVYEQYF
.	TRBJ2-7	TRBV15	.	TGTGCCACCAGCAGAGAATATACCTACGAGCAGTACTTC	CATSREYTYEQYF
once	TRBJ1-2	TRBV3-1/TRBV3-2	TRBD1	TGTGCCAGCAGCCAAGTCAATCCCAACAGGGGCTGGAATGGCTACACCTTC	CASSQVNPNRGWNGYTF
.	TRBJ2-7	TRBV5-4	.	TGTGCCAGCAGCAAGAGACACCTGAGCTCCTACGAGCAGTACTTC	CASSKRHLSSYEQYF
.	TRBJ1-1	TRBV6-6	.	TGTGCCAGCAGTTCCATGCGGGGACACACTGAAGCTTTCTTT	CASSSMRGHTEAFF
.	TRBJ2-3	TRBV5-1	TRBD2	TGCGCCAGCAGCGGGGGACTAGCGGGAGCGGGCACAGATACGCAGTATTTT	CASSGGLAGAGTDTQYF
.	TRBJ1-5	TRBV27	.	TGTGCCAGCAGGGGGAGGACGGGAAGCAATCAGCCCCAGCATTTT	CASRGRTGSNQPQHF
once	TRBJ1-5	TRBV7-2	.	TGTGCCAGCAGCTTAGTAAGCCATAGCAATCAGCCCCAGCATTTT	CASSLVSHSNQPQHF
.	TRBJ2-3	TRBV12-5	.	TGTGCTAGTGGTTTGACCCCGGGGGCAGATACGCAGTATTTT	CASGLTPGADTQYF
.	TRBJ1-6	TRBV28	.	TGTGCCAGCAGCCATTCCGAATACAGGGCCCCCTATAATTCACCCCTCCACTTT	CASSHSEYRAPYNSPLHF
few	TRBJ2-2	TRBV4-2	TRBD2	TGTGCCAGCAGCCAAGCAGCTAGCGGGAGTCGCACCGGGGAGCTGTTTTTT	CASSQAASGSRTGELFF
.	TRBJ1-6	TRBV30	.	TGTGCCTGTCAAGGAGGCCCCGGCGCGAATTCACCCCTCCACTTT	CACQGGPGANSPLHF
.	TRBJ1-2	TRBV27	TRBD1	TGTGCCAGCAGTTTCTGGGACAGGCGTGGCTACACCTTC	CASSFWDRRGYTF
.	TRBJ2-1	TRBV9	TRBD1	TGTGCCAGCAGCGGGGGACAGCTGGGATATGAGGAGCAGTTCTTC	CASSGGQLGYEEQFF